This T cell receptor beta chain was recovered during a study of neurological immune-mediated disorders. The unsorted libraries were generated from a total of 2 million PBMCs, which had been stored in RNAlater at -80 C. Study observations and caveats: CDR3 amino acid sequences found in expanded clones were never shared across subjects, suggesting private repertoires in all groups. Phylogenetic grouping placed 18 of 34 multiple sclerosis patients' repertoires in one related-CDR3 cluster, a possible signature.

The authors produced cDNA by 5'RACE using 10-nucleotide random UMIs. MiXCR, run by TCRdb on the 5' RACE reads, gives a single entry per CDR3 protein. Altogether 50,000 or so distinct CDR3 sequences are present, roughly 3.5% being singletons, with the ten largest covering approximately 1.5%. Many counts were recorded for this clonotype. Its antigen is not known. The receptor comes from a man aged 30-40 years with multiple sclerosis. The sequencing sample was made of PBMCs.

CDR3 sequence: CASSFGYEATSTDTQYF. CDR3 DNA: TGCGCCAGCAGCTTTGGGTACGAAGCTACTAGCACAGATACGCAGTATTTT. This rearrangement joins TRBV5-1 to TRBJ2-3; D gene unclear. V was pared by 2 bases and J by 0 bases, with 16 bases between. Germline V lookup: CDR1 SGHRS, CDR2 YFSETQ. The CDR3 contains 17 residues.